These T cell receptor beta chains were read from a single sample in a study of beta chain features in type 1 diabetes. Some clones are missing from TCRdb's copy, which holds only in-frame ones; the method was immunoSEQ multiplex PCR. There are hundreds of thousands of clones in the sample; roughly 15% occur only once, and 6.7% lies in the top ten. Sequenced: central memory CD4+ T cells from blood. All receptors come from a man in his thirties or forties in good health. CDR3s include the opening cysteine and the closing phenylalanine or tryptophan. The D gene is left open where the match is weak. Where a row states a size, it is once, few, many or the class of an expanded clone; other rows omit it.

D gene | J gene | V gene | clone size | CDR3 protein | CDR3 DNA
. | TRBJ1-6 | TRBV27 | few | CASKTTASSYNSPLHF | TGTGCCAGCAAAACAACGGCCAGCTCCTATAATTCACCCCTCCACTTT
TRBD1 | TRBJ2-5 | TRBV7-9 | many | CASGIKTGMETQYF | TGTGCCAGCGGGATTAAGACAGGGATGGAGACCCAGTACTTC
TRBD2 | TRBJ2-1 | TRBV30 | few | CASRGREKGEQFF | TGTGCCTCAAGAGGGCGGGAGAAAGGTGAGCAGTTCTTC
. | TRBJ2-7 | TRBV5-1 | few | CASSEGPGRDEQYF | TGCGCCAGCAGCGAAGGACCGGGGCGCGACGAGCAGTACTTC
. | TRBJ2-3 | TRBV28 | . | CASSLPQGTDTQYF | TGTGCCAGCAGTTTACCCCAGGGCACAGATACGCAGTATTTT
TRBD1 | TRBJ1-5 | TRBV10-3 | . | CAVQGTGQNQPQHF | TGTGCCGTTCAAGGGACAGGACAGAATCAGCCCCAGCATTTT
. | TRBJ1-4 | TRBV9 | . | CASSVSGGWSEKLFF | TGTGCCAGCAGCGTATCTGGGGGTTGGAGTGAAAAACTGTTTTTT
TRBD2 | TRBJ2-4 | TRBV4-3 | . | CASSQEPPTSGVSLAKNIQYF | TGCGCCAGCAGCCAGGAACCCCCGACTAGCGGGGTTTCTTTAGCCAAAAACATTCAGTACTTC
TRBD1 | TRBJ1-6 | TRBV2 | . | CASSEGQGLPLHF | TGTGCCAGCAGTGAGGGACAGGGGTTACCCCTCCACTTT
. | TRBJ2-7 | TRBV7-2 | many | CASSRQASYEQYF | TGTGCCAGCAGCCGACAGGCTTCCTACGAGCAGTACTTC
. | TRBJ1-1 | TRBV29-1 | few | CSVGDNGAFF | TGCAGCGTTGGGGACAACGGGGCTTTCTTT
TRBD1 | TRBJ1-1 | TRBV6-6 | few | CASSDRVSEAFF | TGTGCCAGCAGCGACAGGGTCTCTGAAGCTTTCTTT
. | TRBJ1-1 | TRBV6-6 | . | CASSYSIRRTEAFF | TGTGCCAGCAGTTACTCGATTAGAAGGACTGAAGCTTTCTTT
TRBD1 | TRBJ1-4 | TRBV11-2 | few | CASSLTGGWANEKLFF | TGTGCCAGCAGCCTCACAGGGGGCTGGGCTAATGAAAAACTGTTTTTT
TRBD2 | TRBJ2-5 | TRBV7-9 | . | CASSFGGRRETQYF | TGTGCCAGCAGCTTCGGCGGGAGGCGAGAGACCCAGTACTTC
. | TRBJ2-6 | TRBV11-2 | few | CASSFAGANVLTF | TGTGCCAGCAGCTTCGCGGGGGCCAACGTCCTGACTTTC
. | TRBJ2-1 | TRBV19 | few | CASSIEGGEQFF | TGTGCCAGTAGTATAGAAGGGGGTGAGCAGTTCTTC
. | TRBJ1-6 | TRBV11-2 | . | CASSLEGGLPLHF | TGTGCCAGCAGCTTAGAAGGGGGGTTACCCCTCCACTTT
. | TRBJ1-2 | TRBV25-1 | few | CASSESPAHYGYTF | TGTGCCAGCAGTGAAAGTCCAGCTCACTATGGCTACACCTTC
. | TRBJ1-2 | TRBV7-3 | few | CASSSSGNSGYTF | TGTGCCAGCAGCTCCTCAGGGAATTCTGGCTACACCTTC
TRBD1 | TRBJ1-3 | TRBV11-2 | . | CASSLGQGGGNTIYF | TGTGCCAGCAGCTTAGGACAGGGAGGTGGAAACACCATATATTTT
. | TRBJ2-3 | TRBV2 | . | CASSEVVGSGWGKLTDTQYF | TGTGCCAGCAGTGAAGTCGTGGGCTCCGGGTGGGGGAAACTCACAGATACGCAGTATTTT
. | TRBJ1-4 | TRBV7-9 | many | CASSLLGGNEKLFF | TGTGCCAGCAGCTTACTCGGGGGAAATGAAAAACTGTTTTTT
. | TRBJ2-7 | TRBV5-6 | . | CASSRQGGSYEQYF | TGTGCCAGCAGCAGACAGGGAGGGTCATACGAGCAGTACTTC
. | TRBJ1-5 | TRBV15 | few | CATSRGDRYQPQHF | TGTGCCACCAGCAGAGGAGACAGATATCAGCCCCAGCATTTT
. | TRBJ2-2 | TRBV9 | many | CASSGQTNTGELFF | TGTGCCAGCAGCGGTCAGACGAACACCGGGGAGCTGTTTTTT
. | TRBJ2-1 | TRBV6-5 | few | CASAARVGAEQFF | TGTGCCAGCGCGGCTCGGGTAGGGGCTGAGCAGTTCTTC
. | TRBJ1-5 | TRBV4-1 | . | CASSSSLQLGERNQPQHF | TGCGCCAGCAGCTCAAGTCTTCAGCTGGGTGAGCGCAATCAGCCCCAGCATTTT
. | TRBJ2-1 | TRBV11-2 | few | CASRSGDEQFF | TGTGCCAGCAGATCAGGAGATGAGCAGTTCTTC
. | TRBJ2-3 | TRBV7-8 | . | CASSVSITTDTQYF | TGTGCCAGCTCGGTATCTATTACCACAGATACGCAGTATTTT
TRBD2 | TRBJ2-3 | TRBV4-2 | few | CASSLGGGALSDTQYF | TGTGCCAGCAGTCTCGGCGGGGGAGCCTTGTCGGATACGCAGTATTTT
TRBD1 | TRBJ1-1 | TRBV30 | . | CAWRPDRDREAFF | TGTGCCTGGAGGCCGGACAGGGATCGTGAAGCTTTCTTT
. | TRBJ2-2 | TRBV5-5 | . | CASSLAPEAGELFF | TGTGCCAGCAGCTTGGCCCCGGAGGCCGGGGAGCTGTTTTTT
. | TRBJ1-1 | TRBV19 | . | CASIPDSWTEAFF | TGTGCCAGTATCCCGGACAGTTGGACTGAAGCTTTCTTT
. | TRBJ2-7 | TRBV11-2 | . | CASSYRYEQYF | TGTGCCAGCAGCTACCGCTACGAGCAGTACTTC
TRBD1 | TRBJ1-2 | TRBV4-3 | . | CASSRSDRDYGYTF | TGCGCCAGCAGCCGCTCGGACAGGGACTATGGCTACACCTTC
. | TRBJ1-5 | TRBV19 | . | CASSITGLRINQPQHF | TGTGCCAGTAGTATCACGGGACTGAGGATCAATCAGCCCCAGCATTTT
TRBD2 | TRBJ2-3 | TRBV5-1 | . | CASSPLAGIDTQYF | TGCGCCAGCAGCCCGCTAGCGGGGATAGATACGCAGTATTTT
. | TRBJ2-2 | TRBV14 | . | CASSHDIDTGELSF | TGTGCCAGCAGCCACGACATTGACACCGGGGAGCTGTCTTTT
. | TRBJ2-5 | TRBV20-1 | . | CRVAGQETQYF | TGCAGAGTGGCGGGGCAGGAGACCCAGTACTTC
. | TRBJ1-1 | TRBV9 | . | CASSANSRTEAFF | TGTGCCAGCAGCGCAAACAGTAGGACTGAAGCTTTCTTT
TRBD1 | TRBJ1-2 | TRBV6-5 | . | CASSARGQGRGYTF | TGTGCCAGCAGCGCCCGGGGACAGGGTAGAGGCTACACCTTC
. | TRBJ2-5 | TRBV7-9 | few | CASRVDQETQYF | TGTGCCTCCCGAGTGGACCAAGAGACCCAGTACTTC
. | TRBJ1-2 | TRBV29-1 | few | CSVGHPVYGYTF | TGCAGCGTTGGTCACCCAGTCTATGGCTACACCTTC
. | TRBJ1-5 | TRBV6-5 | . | CASSSRARQPQHF | TGTGCCAGCAGTTCCAGAGCCAGGCAGCCCCAGCATTTT
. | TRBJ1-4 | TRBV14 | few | CASSPSTATNEKLFF | TGTGCCAGCAGCCCCTCGACAGCAACTAATGAAAAACTGTTTTTT
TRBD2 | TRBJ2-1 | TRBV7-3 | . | CASSPRGGRYNEQFF | TGTGCCAGCAGCCCCCGCGGCGGGAGATACAATGAGCAGTTCTTC
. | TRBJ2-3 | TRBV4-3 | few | CASSQDPRVPTDTQYF | TGCGCCAGCAGCCAAGACCCCAGGGTGCCCACAGATACGCAGTATTTT
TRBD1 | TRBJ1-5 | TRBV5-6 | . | CASSYQTGRREQPQHF | TGTGCCAGCAGCTACCAGACAGGGAGGAGAGAACAGCCCCAGCATTTT
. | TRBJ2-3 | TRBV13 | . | CASSLVGTDTQYF | TGTGCCAGCAGCTTAGTGGGTACAGATACGCAGTATTTT
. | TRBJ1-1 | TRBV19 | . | CASSINRASNTEAFF | TGTGCCAGTAGTATAAACCGGGCCTCGAACACTGAAGCTTTCTTT
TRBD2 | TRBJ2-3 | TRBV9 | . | CASSPPGGTDTQYF | TGTGCCAGCAGCCCCCCGGGGGGGACAGATACGCAGTATTTT
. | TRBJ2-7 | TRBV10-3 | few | CAISVGGAKGEQYF | TGTGCCATCAGTGTTGGAGGGGCCAAGGGCGAGCAGTACTTC